This paragraph covers one T cell receptor beta chain sequence. The junction and the germline gene differ at one end; a read error may be behind it. Germline loops: CDR1 SSHAT, CDR2 FNYEAQ (reference sequence). The CDR3 extends over 16 amino acids. Generated by immunoSEQ multiplex PCR, the TCRdb table keeps only in-frame clones and is missing some. The sample carries 55,000 to 75,000 clones, 90% to 95% recorded once. This entry belongs to a study of T cell changes during pregnancy in multiple sclerosis. This chain uses TRBV7-7 with TRBJ2-2; D might be TRBD1 (8 bases). This clonotype was sampled from a female donor in good health, enrolled as a control in a pregnancy study. Material: peripheral blood, obtained in the third trimester of pregnancy. The CDR3 bases are TGTGCTAGCAGCTTAACAGGGGGGGCGAACACCGGGGAGCTGTTTTTT. This codes for CASSLTGGANTGELFF.